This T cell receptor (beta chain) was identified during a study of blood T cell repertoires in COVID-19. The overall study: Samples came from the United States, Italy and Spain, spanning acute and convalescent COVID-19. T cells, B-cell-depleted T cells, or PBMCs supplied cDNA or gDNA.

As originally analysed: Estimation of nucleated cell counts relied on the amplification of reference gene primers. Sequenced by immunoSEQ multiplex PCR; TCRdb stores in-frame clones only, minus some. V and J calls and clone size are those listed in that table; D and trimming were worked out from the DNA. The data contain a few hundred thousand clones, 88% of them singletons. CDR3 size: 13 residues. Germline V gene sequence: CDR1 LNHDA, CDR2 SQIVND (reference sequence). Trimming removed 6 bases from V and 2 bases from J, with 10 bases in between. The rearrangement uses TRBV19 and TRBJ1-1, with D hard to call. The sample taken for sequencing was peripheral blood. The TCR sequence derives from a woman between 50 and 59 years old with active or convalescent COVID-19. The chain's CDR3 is CASREGTNTEAFF. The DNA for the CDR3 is TGTGCCAGTAGGGAGGGCACTAACACTGAAGCTTTCTTT.